This T cell receptor beta chain was documented in a study of blood T cell repertoires in COVID-19. On the study more broadly: Italy, Spain and the United States were the sources of the convalescent and acute COVID-19 samples. In each case, the material was cDNA or gDNA derived from T cells, B-cell-depleted T cells, or PBMCs.

This clone has only one observation. Original processing methods: Using reference gene primer amplification, nucleated cell counts were estimated. The data were produced by immunoSEQ multiplex PCR, yet TCRdb's version contains in-frame clones alone and is incomplete. D and trimming come from the DNA, and the V and J calls and clone size come from that table. The sample carries about 59,000 clones, roughly 80% recorded once. V shed 2 bases and J 7 bases; nucleotides not matched to a gene: 8. CDR1 is SGHDN, CDR2 FVKESK, per germline. This CDR3 contains 17 residues. This clonotype was sampled from a human donor in a cohort sampled during active COVID-19. Material for sequencing was peripheral blood. The rearrangement joins TRBV14 to TRBJ2-1; TRBD2 aligns across 13 bases. The CDR3 nucleotides are TGTGCCAGCAGCCAACTTACTAGCGGGAGGGCCTGGAATGAGCAGTTCTTC. It translates to CASSQLTSGRAWNEQFF.